What follows are 27 T cell receptor beta chains derived from one specimen sequenced in a study of blood T cell repertoires in COVID-19. Repertoires were generated with immunoSEQ multiplex PCR, while TCRdb's copy carries only in-frame clones and drops some. Of some 88,000 clones listed, over 65% are singletons. The sequencing sample was made of peripheral blood. Every receptor here comes from a woman aged 70-85 years with acute or convalescent COVID-19.

The chain combines TRBV11-2 with TRBJ1-2; 11 nucleotides agree with TRBD1. V gave up 4 bases and J gave up 4 bases; unmatched junction bases: 5. Germline loops: CDR1 SGHAT, CDR2 FQNNGV. The CDR3 covers 15 residues. CDR3 sequence: CASSSVDRGPYGYTF. DNA of the CDR3: TGTGCCAGCAGCTCGGTGGACAGGGGGCCCTATGGCTACACCTTC.

The chain joins TRBV18 to TRBJ1-2, with no clear D. Trimming removed 2 bases from V and 1 base from J, with 8 bases in between. The V gene's germline CDR1 is KGHSH and CDR2 LQKENI. CDR3 length: 14 residues. The CDR3 loop is CASSPIEGNYGYTF. The CDR3 region has the DNA TGTGCCAGCTCACCAATTGAGGGTAACTATGGCTACACCTTC.

This clone was detected a few times. The V call is TRBV15, the J call TRBJ2-3; maybe TRBD2 (7 bases). This CDR3 contains 13 residues. The V gene lost 3 bases and the J gene lost 6 bases, with 10 bases spanning the gap. Germline-derived CDR1 and CDR2 are LNHNV and YYDKDF (reference sequence). This CDR3 reads CATSRGGADTQYF. DNA of the CDR3: TGTGCCACCAGCAGGGGGGGGGCGGATACGCAGTATTTT.

The chain couples TRBV5-4 to TRBJ1-1, with TRBD1 matching over 9 bases. This CDR3 is 19 amino acids long. CDR1 and CDR2 from the germline V gene are SGHNT and YYREEE (reference sequence). V lost 1 base to trimming and J lost 1 base; unmatched junction nucleotides: 14. As DNA, the CDR3 is TGTGCCAGCAGCTTGTCCTTGGGTGGGACAGGGACAAGGAACACTGAAGCTTTCTTT. Its protein is CASSLSLGGTGTRNTEAFF.

The chain links TRBV2 to TRBJ2-2; D not certain. Germline CDR1 SNHLY, CDR2 FYNNEI. V was cut by 5 bases and J by 4 bases, with 8 bases left in between. The CDR3 sequence is 13 residues long. CDR3 protein: CASSPRVTGELFF. CDR3 DNA: TGTGCCAGCAGTCCCCGAGTCACCGGGGAGCTGTTTTTT.

The chain links TRBV7-8 to TRBJ1-2; no definite D call. CDR1 and CDR2 from the germline V gene are SGHVS and FQNEAQ. Trimming took 5 bases from V and 7 from J, leaving 8 bases between them. This CDR3 region has 11 residues. The chain's CDR3 is CASSNGVGYTF. CDR3 DNA: TGTGCCAGCAGCAATGGAGTTGGCTACACCTTC.

The chain links TRBV2 to TRBJ1-2, with a tentative D call TRBD1 (6 bases). This CDR3 comprises 14 residues. From germline, CDR1 is SNHLY and CDR2 FYNNEI. Trimming left V 7 bases short and J 7 bases short, with 19 bases between. CDR3 DNA sequence: TGTGCCAGCACGGGGGAATACCGGGGGGCTGGCTACACCTTC. Translating gives CASTGEYRGAGYTF.

The chain is built from TRBV7-9 and TRBJ1-4; D ambiguous. From germline, CDR1 is SEHNR and CDR2 FQNEAQ (reference sequence). V lost 1 base and J 4 bases, leaving 7 bases between the germline ends. The CDR3 covers 14 residues. As DNA, the CDR3 is TGTGCCAGCAGCTTAGGGCTGATTAATGAAAAACTGTTTTTT. This codes for CASSLGLINEKLFF. Combining the CDR3 with reference TRBV7-9 and TRBJ1-4 gives the whole variable domain DTGVSQNPRHKITKRGQNVTFRCDPISEHNRLYWYRQTLGQGPEFLTYFQNEAQLEKSRLLSDRFSAERPKGSFSTLEIQRTEQGDSAMYLCASSLGLINEKLFFGSGTQLSVL.

This clone occurred a few times. The chain links TRBV4-1 to TRBJ1-1, with 9 nucleotides matching TRBD1. Germline trimming cut 2 bases from V and 7 bases from J; bases unmatched to any gene: 14. CDR1 MGHRA and CDR2 YSYEKL come from the germline V gene. The CDR3 spans 17 residues. CDR3 region: CASSQPGQGLKLGEAFF. The CDR3 DNA reads as TGCGCCAGCAGCCAACCGGGACAGGGTTTGAAGTTAGGTGAAGCTTTCTTT.

The rearrangement uses TRBV7-9 and TRBJ2-2, with D possibly TRBD2 on 5 matching bases. Trimming removed 0 bases at V and 3 bases at J, with 17 bases between. The V gene's germline CDR1 is SEHNR and CDR2 FQNEAQ (reference sequence). The CDR3 consists of 18 residues. CDR3 in amino acids: CASSLAISPHGDTGELFF. The CDR3 nucleotides read TGTGCCAGCAGCTTAGCTATCAGCCCACACGGGGACACCGGGGAGCTGTTTTTT.

CDR3 in amino acids: CASSLAGSETQYF. CDR3 nucleotide sequence: TGTGCCAGCAGCTTGGCGGGGTCAGAGACCCAGTACTTC. V and J are TRBV5-6 and TRBJ2-5; possibly TRBD2 for D (5 bases). With 0 bases removed from V and 4 bases from J, the gap between germline ends came to 7 bases. The length of the CDR3 is 13 residues. CDR1 and CDR2 (germline): SGHDT, YYEEEE.

CDR3 residues: CASSSGQGGEKLFF. The CDR3 DNA reads TGCGCCAGCAGCTCTGGACAGGGGGGTGAAAAACTGTTTTTT. The chain uses TRBV5-1 and TRBJ1-4; TRBD1 matches 10 bases. With V trimmed by 3 bases and J by 7 bases, 3 bases remained unmatched. The CDR3 is made up of 14 amino acids. Germline-derived CDR1 and CDR2 are SGHRS and YFSETQ.

The V call is TRBV28, the J call TRBJ2-5; 10 bases align to TRBD2. The germline V gene encodes CDR1 MDHEN and CDR2 SYDVKM. The CDR3 is 17 amino acids. With V trimmed by 5 bases and J by 6 bases, 15 bases remained unmatched. The CDR3 sequence: CASSPQRGGLDLKTQYF. CDR3 bases: TGTGCCAGCAGTCCCCAGCGGGGGGGCCTCGATTTAAAGACCCAGTACTTC.

The V gene is TRBV9, the J gene TRBJ2-1, with TRBD1 matching 9 bases. The germline gives CDR1 SGDLS, CDR2 YYNGEE. Germline trimming cut 2 bases from V and 2 bases from J; bases unmatched to any gene: 8. The CDR3 length is 17 residues. CDR3 DNA: TGTGCCAGCAGCGTTCGGACAGGGGAAAGCACCTACAATGAGCAGTTCTTC. Translating gives CASSVRTGESTYNEQFF.

The V and J genes are TRBV6-5 and TRBJ1-3, with a weak D call TRBD1 (6 bases). The CDR3 sequence is 15 residues long. V was cut by 7 bases and J by 2 bases, with 15 bases left in between. From germline, CDR1 is MNHEY and CDR2 SVGAGI. CDR3 in amino acids: CASTEGGRAGNTIYF. CDR3 in DNA: TGTGCCAGCACCGAAGGGGGGAGGGCTGGAAACACCATATATTTT.

The chain has TRBV9 and TRBJ1-3, with 8 positions matching TRBD1. Losses at the gene ends were 2 bases for V and 0 bases for J; bases not matched to a gene: 4. This CDR3 has 16 residues. Germline V gives CDR1 SGDLS, CDR2 YYNGEE. CDR3 coding DNA: TGTGCCAGCAGCGTGGGACAGGCTAGCTCTGGAAACACCATATATTTT. This codes for CASSVGQASSGNTIYF.

The chain joins TRBV6-4 to TRBJ2-2; 7 nucleotides line up with TRBD1. Germline V gives CDR1 MRHNA, CDR2 SNTAGT. Unmatched junction bases numbered 12, after V lost 4 bases and J lost 1 base. The CDR3 has 18 amino acids. The chain's CDR3 is CASSVSPSQGWNTGELFF. The CDR3 bases are TGTGCCAGCAGTGTGTCACCTTCACAGGGGTGGAACACCGGGGAGCTGTTTTTT.

The gene calls are TRBV11-2 and TRBJ1-4; D is undetermined. The V end was cut by 1 base, the J end by 7 bases, with 10 bases between. The CDR3 runs to 14 residues. CDR1 and CDR2 (germline): SGHAT, FQNNGV. CDR3 residues: CASSLGRAGEKLFF. For the CDR3, the DNA is TGTGCCAGCAGCTTAGGAAGGGCGGGTGAAAAACTGTTTTTT.

The chain links TRBV10-3 to TRBJ2-3; TRBD2 aligns across 8 bases. This CDR3 spans 16 amino acids. Germline lookup yields CDR1 ENHRY and CDR2 SYGVKD. V lost 4 bases and J lost 2; bases outside the gene matches: 8. This chain's CDR3 is CAISGTSGGSTDTQYF. Written as DNA, the CDR3 is TGTGCCATCAGTGGAACGAGCGGGGGATCCACAGATACGCAGTATTTT.

The rearrangement links TRBV6-5 to TRBJ1-4; 9 bases map to TRBD1. With V trimmed by 6 bases and J by 10 bases, 9 bases remained unmatched. CDR3 length equals 14 residues. Germline assignment: CDR1 MNHEY and CDR2 SVGAGI. The CDR3 nucleotides are TGTGCCAGCAGCCGGGACAGGGCGCCAGGAAAACTGTTTTTT. This codes for CASSRDRAPGKLFF.

This clone was recorded a few times. The chain has TRBV10-1 and TRBJ2-3; TRBD2 agrees at 8 bases. The CDR3 is 13 residues long. V lost 5 bases and J lost 4; bases outside the gene matches: 2. From germline, CDR1 is WNHNN and CDR2 SYGVQD (reference sequence). CDR3 DNA: TGCGCCAGCAGTCCGGGAGGGGCAGATACGCAGTATTTT. Translation gives CASSPGGADTQYF.

The chain employs TRBV10-3 and TRBJ2-5; D is undetermined. Trimming pared 2 bases from V and 5 bases from J, leaving 6 bases between. The CDR3 loop spans 12 amino acids. Per germline, CDR1 ENHRY and CDR2 SYGVKD. CDR3 sequence reads: CAISEPGETQYF. The CDR3 nucleotides are TGTGCCATCAGTGAGCCCGGTGAGACCCAGTACTTC.

The chain recombines TRBV11-3 with TRBJ1-4; 11 positions match TRBD1. The CDR3 is 14 amino acids. The ends lost 3 bases at V and 7 bases at J; junction bases unmatched: 1. The V gene's germline CDR1 is SGHNT and CDR2 YENEEA. This chain's CDR3 is CASSFGTGGEKLFF. The CDR3 region has the DNA TGTGCCAGCAGCTTCGGGACAGGGGGTGAAAAACTGTTTTTT.

The chain combines TRBV9 with TRBJ2-6, with D maybe TRBD2 (6 bases). Trimming took off 4 bases at V and 2 bases at J, with 13 bases between the two ends. This CDR3 region has 16 residues. CDR1 is SGDLS, CDR2 YYNGEE, per germline. The DNA of the CDR3 is TGTGCCAGCAGCTCAGGTGGAGGGGCTGGGGCCAACGTCCTGACTTTC. Translated, it gives CASSSGGGAGANVLTF. Full variable domain (rest looked up from reference TRBV9 and TRBJ2-6): DSGVTQTPKHLITATGQRVTLRCSPRSGDLSVYWYQQSLDQGLQFLIQYYNGEERAKGNILERFSAQQFPDLHSELNLSSLELGDSALYFCASSSGGGAGANVLTFGAGSRLTVL.

This clone showed up just a few times. This chain links TRBV20-1 with TRBJ1-5; D may be TRBD1 (5 bases). V was shortened by 3 bases and J by 7 bases, with 13 bases between the two germline ends. The CDR3 has 13 residues. Germline loops: CDR1 DFQATT, CDR2 SNEGSKA (reference sequence). The CDR3 sequence: CSASARQGQPQHF. The CDR3 bases are TGCAGTGCTAGTGCCCGGCAGGGCCAGCCCCAGCATTTT.

The V gene is TRBV2, the J gene TRBJ1-2; 8 bases are a match to TRBD1. The V gene end was trimmed by 6 bases and the J gene end by 2 bases; junction bases not matched to a gene: 8. The CDR3 consists of 15 residues. CDR1 is SNHLY, CDR2 FYNNEI, per germline. The CDR3 DNA reads TGTGCCAGCAGGGGGGGGAGACAGGGGAACTATGGCTACACCTTC. Translated, it gives CASRGGRQGNYGYTF.

The chain has TRBV4-1 and TRBJ1-2, with TRBD1 matching 8 bases. The V segment lost 4 bases and the J segment 1 base; nucleotides outside the gene matches: 8. The CDR3 has 16 residues. Per the germline V gene, CDR1 is MGHRA and CDR2 is YSYEKL. CDR3 coding DNA: TGCGCCAGCAGCCCCCAGGGGGCGACTTTTAACTATGGCTACACCTTC. It is translated as CASSPQGATFNYGYTF.